A single T cell receptor (beta chain) is shown here with its context. Original handling: Estimation of nucleated cell counts relied on the amplification of reference gene primers. The protocol was immunoSEQ multiplex PCR, while the TCRdb copy is restricted to in-frame clones and leaves out a portion. V and J calls and clone size come straight from that table; D and trimming were deduced from the DNA. There are roughly 40,000 clones in the sample; 90% occur only once, and about 2.6% lies in the top ten. The data originate from a study of blood T cell repertoires in COVID-19. At the level of the study: The United States, Italy and Spain provided the acute and convalescent COVID-19 samples. Sample material is recorded as cDNA or gDNA derived from T cells, B-cell-depleted T cells, or PBMCs.

The CDR3 is 14 residues long. V gave up 7 bases and J gave up 6 bases, with 21 bases separating them. CDR1 and CDR2 from the germline V gene are SQVTM and ANQGSEA. What was sequenced was peripheral blood. The gene calls are TRBV29-1 and TRBJ1-2, with unresolved D. The TCR originated in a man aged 50 to 60 with active COVID-19. The CDR3: CSALFRATGNGYTF. The CDR3 region has the DNA TGCAGCGCCCTCTTTAGGGCCACCGGGAATGGCTACACCTTC.